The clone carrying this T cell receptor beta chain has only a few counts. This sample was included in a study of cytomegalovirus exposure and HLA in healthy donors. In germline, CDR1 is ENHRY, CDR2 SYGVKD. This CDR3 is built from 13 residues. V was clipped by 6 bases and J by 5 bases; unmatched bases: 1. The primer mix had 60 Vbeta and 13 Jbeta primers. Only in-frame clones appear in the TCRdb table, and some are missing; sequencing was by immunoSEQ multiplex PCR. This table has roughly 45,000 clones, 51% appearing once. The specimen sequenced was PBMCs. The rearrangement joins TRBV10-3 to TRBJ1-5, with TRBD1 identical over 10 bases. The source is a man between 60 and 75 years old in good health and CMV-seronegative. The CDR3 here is CAIRGTGDQPQHF. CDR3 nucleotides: TGTGCCATCAGAGGGACAGGGGATCAGCCCCAGCATTTT.